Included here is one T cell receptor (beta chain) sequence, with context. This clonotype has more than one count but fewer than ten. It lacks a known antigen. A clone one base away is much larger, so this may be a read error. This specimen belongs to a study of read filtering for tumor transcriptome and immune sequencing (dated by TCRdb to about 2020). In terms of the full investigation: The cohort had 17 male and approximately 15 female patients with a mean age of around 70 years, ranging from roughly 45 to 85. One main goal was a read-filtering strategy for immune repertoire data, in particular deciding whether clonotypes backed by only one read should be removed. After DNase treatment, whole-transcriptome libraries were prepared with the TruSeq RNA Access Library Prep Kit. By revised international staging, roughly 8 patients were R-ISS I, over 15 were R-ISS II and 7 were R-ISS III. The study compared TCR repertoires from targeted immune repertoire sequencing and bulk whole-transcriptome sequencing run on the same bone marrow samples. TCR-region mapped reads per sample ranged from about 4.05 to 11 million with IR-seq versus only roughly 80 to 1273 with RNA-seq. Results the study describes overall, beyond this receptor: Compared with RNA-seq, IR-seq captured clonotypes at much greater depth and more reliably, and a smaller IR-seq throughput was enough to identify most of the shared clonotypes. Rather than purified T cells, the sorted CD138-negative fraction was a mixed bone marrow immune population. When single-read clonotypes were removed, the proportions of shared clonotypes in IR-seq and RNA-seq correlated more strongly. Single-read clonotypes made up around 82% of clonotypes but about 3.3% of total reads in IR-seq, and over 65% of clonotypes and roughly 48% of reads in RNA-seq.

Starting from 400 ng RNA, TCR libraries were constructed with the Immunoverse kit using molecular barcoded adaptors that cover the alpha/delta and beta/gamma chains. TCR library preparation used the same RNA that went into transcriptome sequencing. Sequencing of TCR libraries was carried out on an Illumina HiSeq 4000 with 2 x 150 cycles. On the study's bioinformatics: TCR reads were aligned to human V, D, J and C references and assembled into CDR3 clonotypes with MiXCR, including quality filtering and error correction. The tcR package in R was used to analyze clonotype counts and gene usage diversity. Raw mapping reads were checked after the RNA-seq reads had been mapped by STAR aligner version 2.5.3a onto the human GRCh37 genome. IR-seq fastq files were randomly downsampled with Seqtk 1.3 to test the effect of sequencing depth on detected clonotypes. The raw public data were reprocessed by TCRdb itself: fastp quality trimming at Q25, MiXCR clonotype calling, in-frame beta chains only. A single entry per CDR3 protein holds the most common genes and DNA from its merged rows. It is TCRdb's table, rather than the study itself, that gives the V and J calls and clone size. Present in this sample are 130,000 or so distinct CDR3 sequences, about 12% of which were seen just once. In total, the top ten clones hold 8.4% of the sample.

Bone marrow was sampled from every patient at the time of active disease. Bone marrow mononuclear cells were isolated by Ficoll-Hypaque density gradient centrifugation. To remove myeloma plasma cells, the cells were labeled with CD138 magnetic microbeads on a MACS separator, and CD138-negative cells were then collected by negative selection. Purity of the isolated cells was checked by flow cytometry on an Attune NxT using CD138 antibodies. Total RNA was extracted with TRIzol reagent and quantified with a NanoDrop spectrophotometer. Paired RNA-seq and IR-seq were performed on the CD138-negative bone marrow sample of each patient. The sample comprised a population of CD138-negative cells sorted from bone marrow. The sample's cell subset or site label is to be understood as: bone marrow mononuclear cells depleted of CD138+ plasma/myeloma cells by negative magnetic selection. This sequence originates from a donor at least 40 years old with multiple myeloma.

The sequenced DNA is TGTGCCATCAGTGAGGGCGGACTAGCGGGAGGGAGCTCCTACAATGAGCAGTTCTTC. Translated, this is CAISEGGLAGGSSYNEQFF. The receptor chain draws on TRBV10-3 and TRBJ2-1, with TRBD2 matching 15 junction bases. From cysteine to phenylalanine, the CDR3 is 19 amino acids long. The kept DNA is CDR3 alone, 57 bases in frame from the first base. V loses 2 bases at its end and J loses 0 bases; junction bases beyond the gene matches: 5. The CDR1 and CDR2 encoded by the germline V gene are ENHRY and SYGVKD.